The TCR beta chain under discussion was sequenced for a study of cytomegalovirus exposure and HLA in healthy donors (dated by TCRdb to 2015 to 2018). At the level of the whole study: According to a later analysis, one platform produced both the roughly 130 validation repertoires and the approximately 660 repertoires of the first cohort. The study aimed to test whether signatures of past pathogen exposure could be identified by cataloging public T cell receptors. A separate validation cohort of 100 to 150 different subjects was used in addition to the 666-subject first cohort. The study combined high-throughput TCR immunosequencing, statistical association of individual TCRs with disease status, and machine learning to predict cytomegalovirus infection status.

On this clone itself: It has no known antigen specificity. Base qualities are not recorded, but no much larger clone differs from it by a single base.

Libraries were made using the immunoSEQ multiplex PCR assay. On the study's bioinformatics: A statistical classification framework was built for diagnosing cytomegalovirus status from the catalog of TCR beta chain sequences. This is the immuneACCESS table as TCRdb keeps it, with only in-frame sequences that have V and J called. A part of the clones is gone; compared with another copy, unresolved V genes explain less than half, and the rest is unexplained. Clonal size and the V and J genes are those of that table, whereas D and trimming came from the DNA. The sample table lists about 360,000 clones, more than 80% of them with a count of one. The biggest ten clones account for approximately 0.86% of the sample. The CDR3 goes from the cysteine to the phenylalanine over 12 residues. Only CDR3 DNA remains: 36 bases, in frame from the first base. In the germline V gene (reference sequence), CDR1 corresponds to LNHDA and CDR2 to SQIVND. Trimming removed 5 bases from V and 7 bases from J, leaving 8 bases between the germline ends.

The donors belonged to the validation cohort of over a hundred subjects, which was separate from the approximately 680-subject first cohort. The paper as a whole reports these results and caveats: A few of the identified cytomegalovirus-associated TCR beta chains were confirmed in vitro to be specific for cytomegalovirus antigens. The classifier was reported to diagnose cytomegalovirus status with high specificity and sensitivity in both the original cohort and the validation cohort. The study gave a list of about 150 TCR beta chains associated with cytomegalovirus. Most TCR sequences were seen in very few donors, while some public TCRs were found in many individuals. It was suggested by the authors that the approach could potentially be generalized to other disease states and immunological phenotypes. A later analysis lacked HLA typing for the validation cohort, so it scored co-occurrence in that cohort across all 120 or so repertoires. In a later analysis, TCRs clustered in the first cohort were found to also tend to co-occur in the 120 validation repertoires, with approximately 94% of cluster scores above 0.

This sequence was found in a woman younger than 35 in good health and CMV-seronegative. Sequencing was done on a sample of PBMCs. The chain is assembled from TRBV19 and TRBJ2-2, with the D segment identity uncertain. Read as DNA, the sequence is TGTGCCAGTAGTTTTCTACTCGGGGAGCTGTTTTTT. Protein translation: CASSFLLGELFF. Extended through the reference TRBV19 and TRBJ2-2 proteins, this CDR3 yields the full variable domain: DGGITQSPKYLFRKEGQNVTLSCEQNLNHDAMYWYRQDPGQGLRLIYYSQIVNDFQKGDIAEGYSVSREKKESFPLTVTSAQKNPTAFYLCASSFLLGELFFGEGSRLTVL.